This passage covers 10 T cell receptor beta chains from one sample sequenced in a study of Graves' ophthalmopathy and Graves' hyperthyroidism. CDR3 regions of TCR beta were amplified from RNA transcripts. In the first round, RT-PCR was carried out with HTBI primers, and a multiplex PCR formed the second round. MiXCR, applied by TCRdb to the multiplex PCR reads, yields one record per CDR3 protein. The sample holds more than 300,000 distinct CDR3 sequences; roughly 17% are singletons and the top ten take 2.4%. Sequenced input: peripheral blood. These TCRs come from an adult woman with stable Graves' hyperthyroidism.

This clonotype has at least ten counts. This chain connects TRBV7-2 to TRBJ2-7; D not resolved. V dropped 1 base and J dropped 2 bases, with 9 bases sitting between them. From germline, CDR1 is SGHTA and CDR2 FQGNSA. The CDR3 runs 14 residues. This CDR3 reads CASSLDVGAYEQYF. In nucleotides, the CDR3 is TGTGCCAGCAGCTTAGACGTAGGAGCCTACGAGCAGTACTTC.

The sample holds many counts of this clonotype. The genes are TRBV28 and TRBJ1-3; D unresolved. The CDR3 contains 13 residues. Germline V gene lookup returns CDR1 MDHEN and CDR2 SYDVKM. The CDR3 DNA reads TGTGCTCACTGGGTGTCAGCCCGAAACACCATATATTTT. Encoded protein: CAHWVSARNTIYF.

This clonotype was observed many times. The genes are TRBV9 and TRBJ2-7; a weak D match, TRBD2 (5 bases). CDR3 length: 14 amino acids. Looked up from germline, CDR1 is SGDLS and CDR2 is YYNGEE. Trimming left V 3 bases short and J 6 bases short, with 16 bases between. In DNA form, the CDR3 reads TGTGCCAGCAGCGCTCTGGGAGAAAGAGGCGAGCAGTACTTC. Translation gives CASSALGERGEQYF.

This clonotype has ten or more counts. The rearrangement uses TRBV30 and TRBJ1-2; unclear D gene. Germline CDR1 reads GTSNPN; CDR2 reads SVGIG (reference sequence). Trimming took off 4 bases at V and 8 bases at J, with 20 bases between the two ends. The CDR3 spans 14 residues. The CDR3 coding sequence is TGTGCCTGGATGGGTCCGCAACCAGAAGGAGGCTACACCTTC. Protein sequence: CAWMGPQPEGGYTF.

This clonotype appeared many times. V usage is TRBV6-4 and J usage is TRBJ2-1; 12 positions match TRBD2. The V gene's germline CDR1 is MRHNA and CDR2 SNTAGT. The CDR3 has 15 amino acids. J lost 3 bases, V lost 8 bases, and 5 bases had no gene match. DNA for the CDR3: TGTGCCAGCCAACGGACTAGCGGGGACTACAATGAGCAGTTCTTC. Translation gives CASQRTSGDYNEQFF.

The J gene is TRBJ2-5, the V gene TRBV6-2 or TRBV6-3, with TRBD2 matching over 12 bases. Germline CDR1 reads MNHEY; CDR2 reads SVGEGT. V was clipped by 8 bases and J by 5 bases; unmatched bases: 3. The CDR3 loop spans 13 amino acids. The CDR3, as DNA: TGTGCCAGCCGACTAGCGGGAGCTGAGACCCAGTACTTC. Translating it yields CASRLAGAETQYF.

This clonotype was counted at least ten times. The rearrangement links TRBV12-5 to TRBJ1-5; 9 positions match TRBD1. This CDR3 spans 21 amino acids. V shed 5 bases, J shed 0 bases, and the junction held 20 bases outside the gene matches. Germline values: CDR1 LGHNT, CDR2 FRNRAP. In nucleotides, the CDR3 is TGTGCTAGTGGTAACCGTACGGGACAGGGCCTCTCAATTGATAGCAATCAGCCCCAGCATTTT. It specifies CASGNRTGQGLSIDSNQPQHF.

This clonotype has ten or more counts. CDR3 nucleotides: TGTGCCAGCAGTCGGGCCACCAATCAGCCCCAGCATTTT. Translated: CASSRATNQPQHF. The chain combines TRBV12-3 or TRBV12-4 with TRBJ1-5; no firm D call. This CDR3 region has 13 residues. Trimming removed 5 bases from V and 3 bases from J, with 8 bases in between.

This clonotype was seen a handful of times. V is TRBV27 and J is TRBJ2-2; 11 bases are shared with TRBD2. The CDR3 sequence is 17 residues long. V lost 5 bases and J lost 2; bases outside the gene matches: 7. In germline, CDR1 is MNHEY, CDR2 SMNVEV (reference sequence). CDR3 nucleotides: TGTGCCAGCAGTCCCCGGGGACTAGCGGAAAACACCGGGGAGCTGTTTTTT. This translates into CASSPRGLAENTGELFF.

This clonotype was seen at least ten times. The chain couples TRBV18 to TRBJ2-5; D might be TRBD1 or TRBD2, each matching 5 bases. In germline, CDR1 is KGHSH, CDR2 LQKENI. Trimming took 8 bases from V and 5 from J, leaving 15 bases between them. There are 13 residues in the CDR3. The CDR3 DNA follows: TGTGCCAGCACAACCTCGGGGCAGGAGACCCAGTACTTC. Protein sequence: CASTTSGQETQYF. Using reference TRBV18 and TRBJ2-5 for the parts outside the CDR3, the full variable domain is NAGVMQNPRHLVRRRGQEARLRCSPMKGHSHVYWYRQLPEEGLKFMVYLQKENIIDESGMPKERFSAEFPKEGPSILRIQQVVRGDSAAYFCASTTSGQETQYFGPGTRLLVL.